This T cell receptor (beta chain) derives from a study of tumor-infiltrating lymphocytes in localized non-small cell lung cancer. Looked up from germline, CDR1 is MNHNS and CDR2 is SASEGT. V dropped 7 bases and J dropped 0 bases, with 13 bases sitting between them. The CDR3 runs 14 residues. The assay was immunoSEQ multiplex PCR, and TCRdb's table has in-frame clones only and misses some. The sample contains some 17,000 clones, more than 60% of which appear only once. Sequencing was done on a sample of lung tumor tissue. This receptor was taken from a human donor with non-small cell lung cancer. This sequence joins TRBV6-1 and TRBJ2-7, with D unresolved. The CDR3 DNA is TGTGCCAGCACCCCGACGACCGGCTCCTACGAGCAGTACTTC. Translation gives CASTPTTGSYEQYF.